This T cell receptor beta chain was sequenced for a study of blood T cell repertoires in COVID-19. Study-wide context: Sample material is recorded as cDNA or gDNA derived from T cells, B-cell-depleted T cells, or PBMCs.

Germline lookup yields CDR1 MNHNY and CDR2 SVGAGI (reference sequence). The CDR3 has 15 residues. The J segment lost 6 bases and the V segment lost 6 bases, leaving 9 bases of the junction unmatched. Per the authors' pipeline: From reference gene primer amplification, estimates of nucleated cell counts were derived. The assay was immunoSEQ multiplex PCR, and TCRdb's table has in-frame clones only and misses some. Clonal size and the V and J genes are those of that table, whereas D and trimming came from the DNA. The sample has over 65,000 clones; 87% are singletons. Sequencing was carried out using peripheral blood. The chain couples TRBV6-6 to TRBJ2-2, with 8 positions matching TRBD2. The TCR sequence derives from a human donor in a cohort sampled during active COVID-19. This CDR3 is CASSPSGSGAGELFF. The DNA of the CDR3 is TGTGCCAGCAGCCCCAGCGGGAGCGGGGCCGGGGAGCTGTTTTTT.